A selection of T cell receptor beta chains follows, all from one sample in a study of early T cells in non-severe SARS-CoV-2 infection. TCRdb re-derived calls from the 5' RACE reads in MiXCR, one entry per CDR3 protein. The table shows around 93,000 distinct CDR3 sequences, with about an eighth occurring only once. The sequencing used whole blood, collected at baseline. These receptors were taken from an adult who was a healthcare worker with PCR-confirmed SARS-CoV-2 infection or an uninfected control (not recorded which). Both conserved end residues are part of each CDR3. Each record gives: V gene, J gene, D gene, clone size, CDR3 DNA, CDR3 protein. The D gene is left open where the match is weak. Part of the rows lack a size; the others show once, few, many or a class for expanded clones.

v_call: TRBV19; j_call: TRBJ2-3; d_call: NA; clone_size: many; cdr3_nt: TGTGCCAGTAGCGGGAGAGGTGATACGCAGTATTTT; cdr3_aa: CASSGRGDTQYF
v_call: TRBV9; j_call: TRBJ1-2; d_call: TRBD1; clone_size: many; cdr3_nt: TGTGCCAGCAGAGGGGGACAGGGATCTGGCTACACCTTC; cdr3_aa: CASRGGQGSGYTF
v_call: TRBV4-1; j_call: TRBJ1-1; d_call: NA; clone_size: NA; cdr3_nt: TGCGCCAGCAGCCAAGATCAGGGGTTGAACACTGAAGCTTTCTTT; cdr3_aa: CASSQDQGLNTEAFF
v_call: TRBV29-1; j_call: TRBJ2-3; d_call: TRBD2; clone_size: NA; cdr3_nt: TGCAGCGTTGACGGGACTAGCGGGGGGGCAGGAGATACGCAGTATTTT; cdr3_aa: CSVDGTSGGAGDTQYF
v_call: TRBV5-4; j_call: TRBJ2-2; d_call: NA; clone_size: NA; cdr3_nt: TGTGTCAGCAGCTTGAGCGCGGGCCAGAACACCGGGGAGCTGTTTTTT; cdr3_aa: CVSSLSAGQNTGELFF
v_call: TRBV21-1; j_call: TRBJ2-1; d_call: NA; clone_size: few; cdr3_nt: TGTGGCCGAAGGAACGGGTACAATGAGCAGTTCTTC; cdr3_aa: CGRRNGYNEQFF
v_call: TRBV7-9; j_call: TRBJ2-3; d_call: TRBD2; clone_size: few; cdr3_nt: TGTGCCAGCAGCCAGACTAGCGGGACCACAGATACGCAGTATTTT; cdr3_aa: CASSQTSGTTDTQYF
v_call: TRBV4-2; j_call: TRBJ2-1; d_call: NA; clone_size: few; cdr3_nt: TGTGCCAGCAGCCAAGAAGTACGGCAGGCATACAATGAGCAGTTCTTC; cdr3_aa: CASSQEVRQAYNEQFF
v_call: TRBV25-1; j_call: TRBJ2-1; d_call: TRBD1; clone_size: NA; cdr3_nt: TGTGCCAGCGGACAGGGCGACCATGAGCAGTTCTTC; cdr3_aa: CASGQGDHEQFF
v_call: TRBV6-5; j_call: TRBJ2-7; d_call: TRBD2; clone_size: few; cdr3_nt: TGTGCCAGCAGCGGGACTATCCTGTCCTACGAGCAGTACTTC; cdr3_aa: CASSGTILSYEQYF
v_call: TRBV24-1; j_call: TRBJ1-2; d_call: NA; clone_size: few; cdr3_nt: TGTGCCACCAGTGATTCCCCCGAGGGGGATGGCTACACCTTC; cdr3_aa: CATSDSPEGDGYTF
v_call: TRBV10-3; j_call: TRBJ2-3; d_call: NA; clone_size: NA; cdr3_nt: TGTGCCATCAGTCGGGGCCGCACAGATACGCAGTATTTT; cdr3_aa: CAISRGRTDTQYF
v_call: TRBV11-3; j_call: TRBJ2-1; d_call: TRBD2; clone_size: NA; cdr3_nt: TGTGCCAGCAGCTTAGATAGCGGGGGTTTTAATGAGCAGTTCTTC; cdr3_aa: CASSLDSGGFNEQFF
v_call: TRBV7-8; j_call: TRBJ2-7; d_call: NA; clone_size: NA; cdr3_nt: TGTGCCAGCAGCTTAATCCAGGGATCATACGAGCAGTACTTC; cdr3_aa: CASSLIQGSYEQYF
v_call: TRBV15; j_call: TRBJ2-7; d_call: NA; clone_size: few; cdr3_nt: TGTGCCACCAGCAGAGCCCGTGGGCCCGGATACGAGCAGTACTTC; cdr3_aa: CATSRARGPGYEQYF
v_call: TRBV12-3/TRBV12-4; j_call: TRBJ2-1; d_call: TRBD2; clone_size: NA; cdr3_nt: TGTGCCAGCAGTTTACCGCCACTAGCGGGGGGGCCTAATGAGCAGTTCTTC; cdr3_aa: CASSLPPLAGGPNEQFF
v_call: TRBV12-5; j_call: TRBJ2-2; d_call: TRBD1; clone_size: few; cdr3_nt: TGTGCTAGTGGTTCCCCCGGGACAGGGAGCACCGGGGAGCTGTTTTTT; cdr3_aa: CASGSPGTGSTGELFF
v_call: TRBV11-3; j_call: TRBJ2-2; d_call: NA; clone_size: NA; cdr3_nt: TGTGCCAGCAGCTCCACCGCAATCACCGGGGAGCTGTTTTTT; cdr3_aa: CASSSTAITGELFF
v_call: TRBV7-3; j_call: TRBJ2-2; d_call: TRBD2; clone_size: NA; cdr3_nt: TGTGCCAGCAGCTTGGGAGGGCCGAGCACCGGGGAGCTGTTTTTT; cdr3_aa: CASSLGGPSTGELFF
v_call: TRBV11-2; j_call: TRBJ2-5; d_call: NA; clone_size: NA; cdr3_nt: TGTGCCAGCACTCCTACGTTGCCGGGCCCGGGAGAGACCCAGTACTTC; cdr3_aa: CASTPTLPGPGETQYF
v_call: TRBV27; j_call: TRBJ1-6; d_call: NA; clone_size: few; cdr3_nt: TGTGCCAGCAGTTTAGTTCTAGATAATTCACCCCTCCACTTT; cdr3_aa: CASSLVLDNSPLHF
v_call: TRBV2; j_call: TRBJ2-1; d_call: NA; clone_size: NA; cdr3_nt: TGTGCCAGCAGTGCTTTACAGGCCTCCTACAATGAGCAGTTCTTC; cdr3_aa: CASSALQASYNEQFF
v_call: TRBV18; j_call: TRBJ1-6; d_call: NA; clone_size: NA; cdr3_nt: TGTGCCAGCTCACCGGGACCTCTAAAATCACCCCTCCACTTT; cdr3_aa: CASSPGPLKSPLHF
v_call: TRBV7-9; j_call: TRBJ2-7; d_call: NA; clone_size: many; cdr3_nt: TGTGCCAGCAGCTTAGGGTCTCGAGGTGACGAGCAGTACTTC; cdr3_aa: CASSLGSRGDEQYF
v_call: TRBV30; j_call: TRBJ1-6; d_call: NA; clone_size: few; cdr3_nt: TGTGCCTGGAGTGTACTGGGGGACTCACCCCTCCACTTT; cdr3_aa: CAWSVLGDSPLHF
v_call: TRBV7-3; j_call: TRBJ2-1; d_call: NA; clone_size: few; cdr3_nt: TGTGCCAGCAGTGGGCCTACTAGATCTGAGCAGTTCTTC; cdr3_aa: CASSGPTRSEQFF
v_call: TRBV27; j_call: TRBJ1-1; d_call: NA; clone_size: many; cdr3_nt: TGTGCCAGCAGTTTCAACCTGAACACTGAAGCTTTCTTT; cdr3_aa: CASSFNLNTEAFF
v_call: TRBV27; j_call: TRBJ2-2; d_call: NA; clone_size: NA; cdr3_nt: TGTGCCAGCAGTTTACTAGCGCACACGAACACCGGGGAGCTGTTTTTT; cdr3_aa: CASSLLAHTNTGELFF
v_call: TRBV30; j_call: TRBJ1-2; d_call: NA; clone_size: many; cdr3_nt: TGTGCCTGGAGTGTAAACAGTTGGGGATCTGGCTACACCTTC; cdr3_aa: CAWSVNSWGSGYTF
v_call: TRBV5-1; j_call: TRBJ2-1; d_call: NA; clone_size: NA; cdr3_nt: TGCGCCAGCAGCCCCAATCTAGGAAGCTCCTACAATGAGCAGTTCTTC; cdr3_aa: CASSPNLGSSYNEQFF